The next 14 T cell receptor beta chains were all read from a single sample in a study of human T cells and chemical hapten exposure. TCRdb fed the RACE reads into MiXCR, producing one record per CDR3 protein. The top ten clones hold around 28% of a sample with tens of thousands of distinct CDR3 sequences, more than 8% of them seen once. Time point reported: patch test 3, about 24 weeks after DPC sensitization. Treatment noted: therapeutic diphenylcyclopropenone sensitization with weekly scalp DPC. Someone pulled total RNA out of unfractionated whole blood. The specimen was whole blood, collected in connection with sensitization to the hapten diphenylcyclopropenone (DPC). Source of these receptors: a middle-aged man with alopecia areata. Some clones in this sample may be carry-over from other donors' samples.

This clonotype has only a few counts. V gene TRBV7-2 combines with J gene TRBJ1-2, with D uncertain. This CDR3 region has 14 residues. Trimming took 1 base from V and 1 from J, leaving 7 bases between them. CDR1 is SGHTA, CDR2 FQGNSA, per germline. The CDR3 region has the DNA TGTGCCAGCAGCTTAGATCCCGATAACTATGGCTACACCTTC. Translated: CASSLDPDNYGYTF.

This clonotype was recorded at least ten times. The rearrangement links TRBV6-5 to TRBJ2-7, with no clear D. The ends were cut back, 1 base at V and 4 bases at J, with 8 bases in the middle. Germline CDR1 is MNHEY and CDR2 is SVGAGI. CDR3 length: 13 amino acids. CDR3: CASSYLENYEQYF. The CDR3 coding sequence is TGTGCCAGCAGTTACTTGGAGAATTACGAGCAGTACTTC.

This clonotype was detected only a few times. V gene TRBV6-2 or TRBV6-3 combines with J gene TRBJ2-7; 8 nucleotides line up with TRBD2. CDR1 and CDR2 from the germline V gene are MNHEY and SVGEGT. This CDR3 region has 15 residues. With 6 bases clipped from V and 2 bases from J, the junction kept 9 bases outside the gene matches. CDR3 protein: CASRPRLAKTYEQYF. Written as DNA, the CDR3 is TGTGCCAGCAGGCCTCGACTAGCGAAAACCTACGAGCAGTACTTC.

This clonotype was counted ten times or more. The chain is built from TRBV7-3 and TRBJ1-5; D is uncertain. V was clipped by 1 base and J by 4 bases, with 5 bases between them. In germline, CDR1 is SGHTA, CDR2 FQGTGA. There are 13 residues in the CDR3. CDR3 bases: TGTGCCAGCAGCTTAAGCTCGAATCAGCCCCAGCATTTT. Translation gives CASSLSSNQPQHF.

A few counts support this clonotype. The CDR3 region has the DNA TGTGCCAGCAGTTTGATCCACTCGGAACACTACAATGAGCAGTTCTTC. Encoded protein: CASSLIHSEHYNEQFF. The rearrangement joins TRBV28 to TRBJ2-1; no definite D call. The V gene lost 3 bases and the J gene lost 3 bases, with 15 bases spanning the gap. Germline lookup yields CDR1 MDHEN and CDR2 SYDVKM. The CDR3 is 16 residues long.

This clonotype was observed a handful of times. This sequence joins TRBV5-1 and TRBJ2-2; D gene ambiguous. Germline V gene sequence: CDR1 SGHRS, CDR2 YFSETQ. The CDR3 is made up of 14 amino acids. V lost 6 bases and J 2 bases, leaving 11 bases between the germline ends. The CDR3 bases are TGCGCCAGCATCGGACCTCCAAACACCGGGGAGCTGTTTTTT. This codes for CASIGPPNTGELFF.

The rearrangement links TRBV24-1 to TRBJ2-2; 12 bases fit TRBD1. With V trimmed by 4 bases and J by 6 bases, 5 bases remained unmatched. This CDR3 is built from 16 residues. Germline loops: CDR1 KGHDR, CDR2 SFDVKD. The CDR3 DNA follows: TGTGCCACCAGTGACTCCGGGACAGGGGGCCCCGGGGAGCTGTTTTTT. Encoded protein: CATSDSGTGGPGELFF.

The chain links TRBV7-2 to TRBJ2-1; D unclear. Deletions cut 5 bases from V and 0 bases from J, with 11 bases between. The germline CDR1 and CDR2 sequences are SGHTA and FQGNSA. The CDR3 runs to 15 residues. CDR3 protein: CASSQTLSSYNEQFF. DNA for the CDR3: TGTGCCAGCAGCCAGACGTTGAGCTCCTACAATGAGCAGTTCTTC. The whole variable domain, remainder taken from reference TRBV7-2 and TRBJ2-1, is GAGVSQSPSNKVTEKGKDVELRCDPISGHTALYWYRQSLGQGLEFLIYFQGNSAPDKSGLPSDRFSAERTGGSVSTLTIQRTQQEDSAVYLCASSQTLSSYNEQFFGPGTRLTVL.

The chain joins TRBV7-6 to TRBJ2-7; no clear D. V gave up 5 bases and J gave up 2 bases, with 10 bases separating them. Germline-derived CDR1 and CDR2 are SGHVS and FNYEAQ. This CDR3 comprises 13 residues. In nucleotides, the CDR3 is TGTGCCAGCAGCCCCCCTCCGACCTACGAGCAGTACTTC. The encoded protein is CASSPPPTYEQYF.

The rearrangement uses TRBV28 and TRBJ2-2; D is unclear. The germline V and J ends were trimmed by 8 bases and 8 bases, with 12 bases remaining between them. The CDR3 runs to 12 residues. Germline loops: CDR1 MDHEN, CDR2 SYDVKM. The CDR3: CASFPGEGELFF. CDR3 sequence (DNA): TGTGCCAGCTTCCCCGGTGAGGGGGAGCTGTTTTTT.

This chain uses TRBV29-1 with TRBJ2-1, with D unclear. This CDR3 has 11 amino acids. Trimming left V 5 bases short and J 4 bases short, with 6 bases between. In germline, CDR1 is SQVTM, CDR2 ANQGSEA. The CDR3: CSVRMYNEQFF. The CDR3 bases are TGCAGCGTTAGAATGTACAATGAGCAGTTCTTC.

This clonotype was observed many times. V gene TRBV20-1 combines with J gene TRBJ1-2; D not certain. CDR3 length: 13 amino acids. Trimming cost V 1 base and J 7 bases, with 13 bases left between them. Germline loops: CDR1 DFQATT, CDR2 SNEGSKA (reference sequence). The CDR3 DNA sequence: TGCAGTGCTAGAGTCACACAAAACCCTGGCTACACCTTC. Amino acid sequence: CSARVTQNPGYTF.

This clonotype was found many times. The CDR3 protein is CASSDSLAGGNEQFF. The CDR3 DNA sequence: TGTGCCAGCAGTGACTCACTAGCGGGAGGCAATGAGCAGTTCTTC. The chain joins TRBV6-4 to TRBJ2-1, with 12 nucleotides matching TRBD2. This CDR3 comprises 15 residues. CDR1 is MRHNA and CDR2 is SNTAGT in the germline V gene. The junction had 0 bases not matched to a gene; V was cut back by 0 bases and J by 6 bases.

The table lists this clonotype with many counts. The V gene is TRBV7-6, the J gene TRBJ2-3; TRBD2 agrees at 9 bases. There are 15 residues in the CDR3. The germline V gene encodes CDR1 SGHVS and CDR2 FNYEAQ. V trimming: 5 bases; J trimming: 9 bases; junction bases outside the gene matches: 12. This chain's CDR3 is CASSPGAGGAVTQYF. The CDR3 DNA is TGTGCCAGCAGCCCCGGCGCGGGAGGGGCGGTGACGCAGTATTTT.